The 9 T cell receptor beta chains below all came from one sample that was sequenced in a study of blood T cell repertoires in COVID-19. Measured with immunoSEQ multiplex PCR; TCRdb has only the in-frame clones, and not every one. The table records about 74,000 clones, about 92% of them present only once. Sequenced: peripheral blood. These receptors all come from a human donor in a cohort sampled during active COVID-19.

The gene calls are TRBV27 and TRBJ1-2; D is possibly TRBD1 (6 bases). The CDR3 is made up of 12 amino acids. The ends were cut back, 6 bases at V and 5 bases at J, with 10 bases in the middle. Germline CDR1 is MNHEY and CDR2 is SMNVEV (reference sequence). CDR3 in DNA: TGTGCCAGCAGACGCAGGGGTTATGGCTACACCTTC. Protein sequence: CASRRRGYGYTF.

The chain uses TRBV4-3 and TRBJ2-5; 8 positions agree with TRBD1. Trimming cost V 1 base and J 3 bases; bases outside gene matches: 7. The CDR3 contains 16 residues. CDR1 is LGHNA, CDR2 YSLEER, per germline. The CDR3 DNA sequence: TGCGCCAGCAGCCAAGCGTCAGGGGGCAGGGAAGAGACCCAGTACTTC. Encoded protein: CASSQASGGREETQYF.

The rearrangement uses TRBV9 and TRBJ2-1; 13 bases match TRBD2. Germline V gives CDR1 SGDLS, CDR2 YYNGEE. The V segment lost 3 bases and the J segment 4 bases; nucleotides outside the gene matches: 4. CDR3 size: 16 residues. As DNA, the CDR3 is TGTGCCAGCAGCGCCCCGGGACTAGCGGGGTACAATGAGCAGTTCTTC. Protein: CASSAPGLAGYNEQFF. Based on the CDR3 plus reference TRBV9 and TRBJ2-1, the full variable domain is DSGVTQTPKHLITATGQRVTLRCSPRSGDLSVYWYQQSLDQGLQFLIQYYNGEERAKGNILERFSAQQFPDLHSELNLSSLELGDSALYFCASSAPGLAGYNEQFFGPGTRLTVL.

In nucleotides, the CDR3 is TGCGCCAGCAGCCAAGTTCCGACAGGGGGCCTAGGCAAAAACATTCAGTACTTC. This codes for CASSQVPTGGLGKNIQYF. The chain uses TRBV4-1 and TRBJ2-4; 10 bases are shared with TRBD1. This CDR3 comprises 18 residues. V lost 1 base to trimming and J lost 3 bases; unmatched junction nucleotides: 9. Germline V gene sequence: CDR1 MGHRA, CDR2 YSYEKL.

This sequence joins TRBV27 and TRBJ2-1; 8 positions agree with TRBD2. Germline trimming cut 0 bases from V and 14 bases from J; bases unmatched to any gene: 9. Germline V gene data show CDR1 as MNHEY and CDR2 as SMNVEV (reference sequence). CDR3 length: 14 residues. The CDR3 loop reads CASSLSSGTRIEFF. The CDR3 bases are TGTGCCAGCAGTTTATCATCGGGGACTAGAATCGAGTTCTTC.

Comment on this clone: One junction end disagrees with the germline gene, perhaps due to a read error. V is TRBV30 and J is TRBJ1-6, with 10 bases identical to TRBD1. The CDR3 runs 15 residues. Looked up from germline, CDR1 is GTSNPN and CDR2 is SVGIG (reference sequence). In DNA, the CDR3 is TGTACCTGGAATGTTCCAGGGACAGGGGCCTCACCCCTCCACTTT. As protein: CTWNVPGTGASPLHF.

The rearrangement links TRBV3-1 (or the pseudogene TRBV3-2) to TRBJ2-1, with 9 bases identical to TRBD2. Germline V gene data show CDR1 as LGHDT and CDR2 as YNNKEL (reference sequence). The J segment lost 9 bases and the V segment lost 4 bases, leaving 13 bases of the junction unmatched. This CDR3 has 16 amino acids. The CDR3 is CASSPHGLAPFSEQFF. CDR3 DNA sequence: TGTGCCAGCAGCCCGCACGGACTAGCGCCCTTTAGTGAGCAGTTCTTC.

CDR3 sequence (DNA): TGTGCCAGCAGCTTAAGACAGGGGGCCGGGGAGCTGTTTTTT. Encoded protein: CASSLRQGAGELFF. This chain links TRBV7-2 with TRBJ2-2, with 9 bases aligning to TRBD1. The CDR3 covers 14 residues. Per the germline V gene, CDR1 is SGHTA and CDR2 is FQGNSA. After removal of 2 bases from V and 6 bases from J, the junction contained 1 base not matched to a gene.

This chain uses TRBV7-2 with TRBJ2-1; 8 nucleotides agree with TRBD2. The CDR3 is 15 residues long. V was pared by 4 bases and J by 3 bases, with 5 bases of the junction left unmatched. CDR1 SGHTA and CDR2 FQGNSA come from the germline V gene. CDR3: CASSSGGSGYNEQFF. The CDR3, as DNA: TGTGCCAGCAGCTCGGGAGGGAGTGGCTACAATGAGCAGTTCTTC. Drawing the rest from reference TRBV7-2 and TRBJ2-1, the complete variable domain is GAGVSQSPSNKVTEKGKDVELRCDPISGHTALYWYRQSLGQGLEFLIYFQGNSAPDKSGLPSDRFSAERTGGSVSTLTIQRTQQEDSAVYLCASSSGGSGYNEQFFGPGTRLTVL.